This entry lists 5 T cell receptor beta chains sequenced from one sample in a study of OX40 agonist ivuxolimab in advanced cancers. The method was immunoSEQ multiplex PCR; TCRdb's version includes in-frame clones alone and lacks a portion of them. The sample has about 59,000 clones; roughly 89% are singletons. The sample here was CD4+ or CD8+ T cells sorted from blood, taken in a trial of the OX40 agonist ivuxolimab. Source of these receptors: an adult with an advanced solid tumor such as melanoma, head and neck, liver or kidney cancer.

The chain combines TRBV7-9 with TRBJ1-2; the match to TRBD1 covers 8 bases. Germline V gene lookup returns CDR1 SEHNR and CDR2 FQNEAQ (reference sequence). The CDR3 has 14 residues. V lost 5 bases, J lost 7 bases, and 9 bases stayed unmatched. DNA of the CDR3: TGTGCCAGCAGCCTGACAGGGGAGGGTTTTGGCTACACCTTC. Protein product: CASSLTGEGFGYTF.

This chain links TRBV11-2 with TRBJ2-5; 12 bases fit TRBD2. The V gene's germline CDR1 is SGHAT and CDR2 FQNNGV. The CDR3 contains 17 residues. V shed 1 base, J shed 6 bases, and the junction held 9 bases outside the gene matches. The CDR3 loop reads CASSLGPSGRAGKTQYF. The CDR3 bases are TGTGCCAGCAGCTTAGGGCCTAGCGGGAGGGCCGGAAAGACCCAGTACTTC. Full variable domain (outside the CDR3, taken from reference TRBV11-2 and TRBJ2-5): EAGVAQSPRYKIIEKRQSVAFWCNPISGHATLYWYQQILGQGPKLLIQFQNNGVVDDSQLPKDRFSAERLKGVDSTLKIQPAKLEDSAVYLCASSLGPSGRAGKTQYFGPGTRLLVL.

The V gene is TRBV15, the J gene TRBJ1-1; D may be TRBD1 (5 bases). Trimming pared 3 bases from V and 4 bases from J, leaving 12 bases between. The CDR3 has 14 amino acids. Germline assignment: CDR1 LNHNV and CDR2 YYDKDF (reference sequence). This chain's CDR3 is CATSSPGAATEAFF. The CDR3 DNA reads TGTGCCACCAGCAGTCCTGGGGCGGCCACTGAAGCTTTCTTT.

The genes are TRBV4-1 and TRBJ1-1; D unclear. The CDR3 contains 13 residues. The germline V gene has CDR1 MGHRA and CDR2 YSYEKL. V lost 2 bases and J 2 bases, leaving 6 bases between the germline ends. CDR3 sequence reads: CASSQQLNTEAFF. For the CDR3, the DNA is TGCGCCAGCAGCCAACAGCTAAACACTGAAGCTTTCTTT.

J is TRBJ2-3 and V is TRBV6-6; D unclear. The V gene lost 5 bases and the J gene lost 5 bases, with 14 bases spanning the gap. Germline V gene data show CDR1 as MNHNY and CDR2 as SVGAGI (reference sequence). CDR3 length: 14 residues. DNA for the CDR3: TGTGCCAGCAGTCCGTACGGGCGCAAAGATACGCAGTATTTT. It encodes CASSPYGRKDTQYF.